Each of the 11 T cell receptor beta chains below was sequenced from the same sample in a study of blood T cells in healthy people across ages. A sample-barcoded 5' primer and a J-beta primer mix were used in a second PCR of about 7 to 12 cycles. TCRdb ran MiXCR on the 5' RACE reads and lists one entry per CDR3 protein. The table lists approximately 490,000 distinct CDR3 sequences, around 24% of them singletons. This same sample was also part of a study on T cells of mothers and their children.

Sequenced sample: blood. These TCRs come from a boy younger than 18 in good health.

This clonotype has just a few counts. CDR3 region: CASSVAPGQGGAEQFF. The DNA for the CDR3 is TGTGCCAGCAGCGTAGCGCCGGGACAGGGGGGCGCTGAGCAGTTCTTC. This chain links TRBV9 with TRBJ2-1, with TRBD1 matching over 11 bases. The J segment lost 9 bases and the V segment lost 0 bases, leaving 8 bases of the junction unmatched. Per the germline V gene, CDR1 is SGDLS and CDR2 is YYNGEE. The CDR3 loop spans 16 amino acids. Based on the CDR3 plus reference TRBV9 and TRBJ2-1, the full variable domain is DSGVTQTPKHLITATGQRVTLRCSPRSGDLSVYWYQQSLDQGLQFLIQYYNGEERAKGNILERFSAQQFPDLHSELNLSSLELGDSALYFCASSVAPGQGGAEQFFGPGTRLTVL.

As for this clonotype: A read error may produce the germline difference seen at one junction end. This rearrangement joins TRBV7-9 to TRBJ1-4, with D unclear. CDR3 size: 16 residues. Germline-derived CDR1 and CDR2 are SEHNR and FQNEAQ (reference sequence). CDR3 bases: TGTGCCAGCGGCTTACCCCCCGGAACAACTAATGAAAAACTGTTTTTT. This translates into CASGLPPGTTNEKLFF.

The CDR3 is CASSRRGPSTDTQYF. In nucleotides, the CDR3 is TGTGCCAGCAGCCGGAGGGGTCCTAGCACAGATACGCAGTATTTT. The J gene is TRBJ2-3, the V gene TRBV12-3 or TRBV12-4, with D maybe TRBD2 (6 bases). V was shortened by 6 bases and J by 0 bases, with 13 bases between the two germline ends. The length of the CDR3 is 15 residues.

This clonotype was seen more than once but under ten times. V is TRBV7-3 and J is TRBJ2-7; either TRBD1 or TRBD2 may supply D (6 bases each). Trimming stripped 7 bases from V and 0 bases from J, with 19 bases between. This CDR3 has 16 amino acids. Per the germline V gene, CDR1 is SGHTA and CDR2 is FQGTGA. The CDR3 spells CASIPLGGFSSYEQYF. The CDR3 DNA follows: TGTGCCAGCATCCCGCTGGGGGGCTTTAGCTCCTACGAGCAGTACTTC. The full variable domain, rest sourced from reference TRBV7-3 and TRBJ2-7, is GAGVSQTPSNKVTEKGKYVELRCDPISGHTALYWYRQSLGQGPEFLIYFQGTGAADDSGLPNDRFFAVRPEGSVSTLKIQRTERGDSAVYLCASIPLGGFSSYEQYFGPGTRLTVT.

The table lists this clonotype with a few counts. The J gene is TRBJ2-7, the V gene TRBV20-1; TRBD2 matches at 11 bases. J lost 0 bases, V lost 4 bases, and 5 bases had no gene match. Germline V lookup: CDR1 DFQATT, CDR2 SNEGSKA (reference sequence). The CDR3 loop spans 15 amino acids. The CDR3 sequence is CSAKTGTSGSYEQYF. CDR3 nucleotides: TGCAGTGCTAAAACCGGGACTAGCGGCTCCTACGAGCAGTACTTC.

V gene TRBV7-8 combines with J gene TRBJ2-3, with D perhaps TRBD1 (5 bases). The germline CDR1 and CDR2 sequences are SGHVS and FQNEAQ. This CDR3 is built from 15 residues. V lost 1 base, J lost 5 bases, and 13 bases lay in between. CDR3 region: CASSLEAQGIDTQYF. The CDR3 DNA sequence: TGTGCCAGCAGCTTAGAGGCCCAGGGAATAGATACGCAGTATTTT. Drawing the rest from reference TRBV7-8 and TRBJ2-3, the complete variable domain is GAGVSQSPRYKVAKRGQDVALRCDPISGHVSLFWYQQALGQGPEFLTYFQNEAQLDKSGLPSDRFFAERPEGSVSTLKIQRTQQEDSAVYLCASSLEAQGIDTQYFGPGTRLTVL.

The chain uses TRBV7-8 and TRBJ1-2, with 10 bases lining up with TRBD1. Trimming removed 4 bases from V and 6 bases from J; junction bases left unmatched: 8. The germline V gene encodes CDR1 SGHVS and CDR2 FQNEAQ. The CDR3 spans 15 residues. For the CDR3, the DNA is TGTGCCAGCAGCTCCCCCGGGACAGGGGATCATGGCTACACCTTC. Amino acids: CASSSPGTGDHGYTF. The full variable domain, rest sourced from reference TRBV7-8 and TRBJ1-2, is GAGVSQSPRYKVAKRGQDVALRCDPISGHVSLFWYQQALGQGPEFLTYFQNEAQLDKSGLPSDRFFAERPEGSVSTLKIQRTQQEDSAVYLCASSSPGTGDHGYTFGSGTRLTVV.

The chain joins TRBV11-2 to TRBJ2-3; TRBD2 might be the D (6 bases). Trimming cost V 5 bases and J 4 bases, with 19 bases left between them. The CDR3 extends over 16 amino acids. Germline CDR1 and CDR2: SGHAT and FQNNGV. CDR3 sequence: CASSHPPGGPSDTQYF. CDR3 in DNA: TGTGCCAGCAGCCACCCGCCCGGGGGTCCCTCAGATACGCAGTATTTT.

This clonotype was picked up a small number of times. This sequence joins TRBV7-8 and TRBJ2-7, with 12 bases that match TRBD2. Germline V gene lookup returns CDR1 SGHVS and CDR2 FQNEAQ. The CDR3 length is 19 residues. The junction had 22 bases not matched to a gene; V was cut back by 6 bases and J by 7 bases. CDR3 in amino acids: CASSWPGQGRLAGVEEQYF. The CDR3 nucleotides are TGTGCCAGCAGTTGGCCGGGACAGGGGCGACTAGCGGGAGTCGAGGAGCAGTACTTC.

J is TRBJ2-7 and V is TRBV7-8, with no clear D. The CDR3 is 13 residues long. Germline lookup yields CDR1 SGHVS and CDR2 FQNEAQ. V dropped 0 bases and J dropped 3 bases, with 6 bases sitting between them. CDR3 loop: CASSLALGYEQYF. CDR3 coding DNA: TGTGCCAGCAGCTTAGCGTTAGGCTACGAGCAGTACTTC.

The chain uses TRBV6-6 and TRBJ1-5; 10 nucleotides agree with TRBD1. V gave up 0 bases and J gave up 1 base; unmatched junction bases: 3. From germline, CDR1 is MNHNY and CDR2 SVGAGI (reference sequence). The CDR3 spans 17 residues. This chain's CDR3 is CASSYSAGQGSNQPQHF. The DNA for the CDR3 is TGTGCCAGCAGTTACTCCGCGGGACAGGGGAGCAATCAGCCCCAGCATTTT.